The 23 T cell receptor beta chains in this list originate from one sample, sequenced in a study of a mutant IDH1 vaccine in newly diagnosed glioma. Measured with immunoSEQ multiplex PCR; TCRdb has only the in-frame clones, and not every one. The sample has some 100,000 clones, 83% seen once. Time point denoted: baseline, week 1 (first vaccination visit). Indicated treatment: pre-vaccination baseline after standard-of-care therapy. The sequences come from PBMCs, collected from a glioma patient treated with radiotherapy, temozolomide or both. These receptors were taken from a woman between 50 and 59 years old with glioma.

Written as DNA, the CDR3 is TGTGCCAGTACCCGCGGGGGAGGGGAGACCCAGTACTTC. Protein: CASTRGGGETQYF. The chain links TRBV19 to TRBJ2-5, with 7 bases that match TRBD2. The trim removed 7 bases at V and 5 bases at J, leaving 7 bases unmatched. Germline V gene lookup returns CDR1 LNHDA and CDR2 SQIVND (reference sequence). This CDR3 has 13 residues.

The chain recombines TRBV30 with TRBJ2-1, with D tentatively TRBD1 (5 bases). This CDR3 has 16 amino acids. Trimming took off 0 bases at V and 3 bases at J, with 15 bases between the two ends. Germline assignment: CDR1 GTSNPN and CDR2 SVGIG (reference sequence). CDR3 region: CAWSVRGRKNYNEQFF. The CDR3 bases are TGTGCCTGGAGTGTAAGGGGCAGGAAAAACTACAATGAGCAGTTCTTC. Complete variable domain (other parts from reference TRBV30 and TRBJ2-1): SQTIHQWPATLVQPVGSPLSLECTVEGTSNPNLYWYRQAAGRGLQLLFYSVGIGQISSEVPQNLSASRPQDRQFILSSKKLLLSDSGFYLCAWSVRGRKNYNEQFFGPGTRLTVL.

The V gene is TRBV5-1, the J gene TRBJ2-7; D is perhaps TRBD1 or TRBD2 (5 bases each). Trimming removed 3 bases at V and 3 bases at J, with 13 bases between. Germline CDR1 reads SGHRS; CDR2 reads YFSETQ. This CDR3 has 14 amino acids. CDR3 DNA: TGCGCCAGCAGCTCAGGGACGGCCCTCTACGAGCAGTACTTC. It is translated as CASSSGTALYEQYF.

The chain is built from TRBV9 and TRBJ2-3, with D possibly being TRBD1 or TRBD2 (5 bases each). The V gene lost 2 bases and the J gene lost 4 bases, with 5 bases spanning the gap. The germline V gene has CDR1 SGDLS and CDR2 YYNGEE. This CDR3 has 12 amino acids. DNA of the CDR3: TGTGCCAGCAGCGTGGGGGCAGATACGCAGTATTTT. It is translated as CASSVGADTQYF.

This clone was picked up a small number of times. The rearrangement joins TRBV7-2 to TRBJ1-1; no clear D. V was cut by 5 bases and J by 0 bases, with 7 bases left in between. Per germline, CDR1 SGHTA and CDR2 FQGNSA. The CDR3 loop spans 13 amino acids. The CDR3 here is CASSGRLNTEAFF. In DNA form, the CDR3 reads TGTGCCAGCAGCGGCAGGTTGAACACTGAAGCTTTCTTT.

The rearrangement uses TRBV29-1 and TRBJ2-1; D assignment may be TRBD1 or TRBD2 (5 bases each). Trimming stripped 3 bases from V and 2 bases from J, with 14 bases between. This CDR3 contains 15 residues. CDR1 is SQVTM and CDR2 is ANQGSEA in the germline V gene. Here the CDR3 DNA reads TGCAGCGTTGAGAGGGGCCAGGGAACCTACAATGAGCAGTTCTTC. Translating it yields CSVERGQGTYNEQFF.

The chain combines TRBV30 with TRBJ1-2, with D uncertain. The V gene lost 0 bases and the J gene lost 7 bases, with 9 bases spanning the gap. CDR3 length: 12 residues. Germline CDR1 GTSNPN, CDR2 SVGIG (reference sequence). CDR3: CAWSVQGSGYTF. CDR3 sequence (DNA): TGTGCCTGGAGTGTACAAGGGAGTGGCTACACCTTC.

This chain joins TRBV28 and TRBJ2-1; D might be TRBD2 (5 bases). Germline-derived CDR1 and CDR2 are MDHEN and SYDVKM. Trimming removed 2 bases from V and 6 bases from J, with 14 bases in between. This CDR3 comprises 15 residues. The CDR3 bases are TGTGCCAGCAGTTTAGGGAGTGGAGAAAGCAATGAGCAGTTCTTC. Its translation: CASSLGSGESNEQFF.

The chain has TRBV18 and TRBJ2-2; 9 bases map to TRBD1. CDR3 length equals 15 residues. Germline V gene lookup returns CDR1 KGHSH and CDR2 LQKENI. V trimming: 6 bases; J trimming: 1 base; junction bases outside the gene matches: 3. CDR3 region: CASSGQGMNTGELFF. Written as DNA, the CDR3 is TGTGCCAGCTCGGGACAGGGAATGAACACCGGGGAGCTGTTTTTT.

In DNA, the CDR3 is TGTGCCAGCAGCGTAGACTGGACTCCGGGGGAGCAGTTCTTC. It yields the protein CASSVDWTPGEQFF. The V and J genes are TRBV9 and TRBJ2-1; possible D gene TRBD2, 5 bases. The germline CDR1 and CDR2 sequences are SGDLS and YYNGEE. CDR3 length: 14 residues. V shed 0 bases and J shed 10 bases, with 14 bases lying between them.

The chain combines TRBV30 with TRBJ1-5; 7 bases match TRBD1. The length of the CDR3 is 18 residues. Trimming at V came to 0 bases and at J to 5 bases, leaving 16 bases not matched to a gene. The V gene's germline CDR1 is GTSNPN and CDR2 SVGIG (reference sequence). CDR3 nucleotide sequence: TGTGCCTGGAGTGTAAGGTTCCGGAAGGGGGCAAGTGATCAGCCCCAGCATTTT. It encodes CAWSVRFRKGASDQPQHF. The variable domain in full, completed from reference TRBV30 and TRBJ1-5, reads SQTIHQWPATLVQPVGSPLSLECTVEGTSNPNLYWYRQAAGRGLQLLFYSVGIGQISSEVPQNLSASRPQDRQFILSSKKLLLSDSGFYLCAWSVRFRKGASDQPQHFGDGTRLSIL.

The rearrangement uses TRBV27 and TRBJ2-7, with 9 bases identical to TRBD1. The V segment lost 2 bases and the J segment 3 bases; nucleotides outside the gene matches: 5. The CDR3 runs 15 residues. CDR1 is MNHEY and CDR2 is SMNVEV in the germline V gene (reference sequence). As DNA, the CDR3 is TGTGCCAGCAGTTTAAGCGGGACAGGGATCTACGAGCAGTACTTC. It yields the protein CASSLSGTGIYEQYF.

V usage is TRBV4-1 and J usage is TRBJ1-2, with 9 bases identical to TRBD1. The CDR3 is made up of 15 amino acids. The trim removed 4 bases at V and 4 bases at J, leaving 7 bases unmatched. Germline V gene sequence: CDR1 MGHRA, CDR2 YSYEKL. The CDR3 sequence: CASSPMGQGAYGYTF. As DNA, the CDR3 is TGCGCCAGCAGCCCGATGGGACAGGGCGCCTATGGCTACACCTTC.

This chain joins TRBV7-3 and TRBJ2-1; no firm D call. Germline V lookup: CDR1 SGHTA, CDR2 FQGTGA. This CDR3 region has 13 residues. The V end lost 1 base, the J end lost 7 bases, and 8 bases lay between the germline ends. For the CDR3, the DNA is TGTGCCAGCAGCTTAATTACAGAGAATGAGCAGTTCTTC. It codes for CASSLITENEQFF.

The chain recombines TRBV2 with TRBJ2-2; 14 nucleotides match TRBD2. The germline V gene has CDR1 SNHLY and CDR2 FYNNEI. The CDR3 totals 15 residues. V dropped 7 bases and J dropped 7; count of bases not matched to a gene: 5. The CDR3 nucleotides are TGTGCCAGCATGCGGACTAGCGGGGGGAACGGGGAGCTGTTTTTT. Protein sequence: CASMRTSGGNGELFF.

V gene TRBV7-9 combines with J gene TRBJ1-5; D is unresolved. CDR1 and CDR2 from the germline V gene are SEHNR and FQNEAQ (reference sequence). The CDR3 contains 13 residues. Trimming cost V 1 base and J 4 bases, with 5 bases left between them. DNA of the CDR3: TGTGCCAGCAGCTTAGATCGGAATCAGCCCCAGCATTTT. Protein sequence: CASSLDRNQPQHF.

This chain joins TRBV5-1 and TRBJ2-5; 10 nucleotides line up with TRBD2. V gave up 4 bases and J gave up 2 bases; unmatched junction bases: 5. Germline lookup yields CDR1 SGHRS and CDR2 YFSETQ. This CDR3 comprises 15 residues. CDR3 coding DNA: TGCGCCAGCAGCATTAGCGGGGGGTTTCAAGAGACCCAGTACTTC. This sequence encodes CASSISGGFQETQYF.

The J gene is TRBJ2-5, the V gene TRBV7-9, with D unclear. The CDR3 sequence is 12 residues long. V lost 6 bases and J 5 bases, leaving 10 bases between the germline ends. Germline CDR1 is SEHNR and CDR2 is FQNEAQ (reference sequence). The CDR3 region is CASRPLGETQYF. CDR3 DNA sequence: TGTGCCAGCAGGCCCTTAGGGGAGACCCAGTACTTC. The full variable domain, completed using reference TRBV7-9 and TRBJ2-5, is DTGVSQNPRHKITKRGQNVTFRCDPISEHNRLYWYRQTLGQGPEFLTYFQNEAQLEKSRLLSDRFSAERPKGSFSTLEIQRTEQGDSAMYLCASRPLGETQYFGPGTRLLVL.

This chain uses TRBV7-2 with TRBJ1-4; the match to TRBD1 covers 7 bases. The CDR3 runs to 13 residues. Unmatched junction bases numbered 0, after V lost 1 base and J lost 7 bases. Germline values: CDR1 SGHTA, CDR2 FQGNSA. CDR3 sequence (DNA): TGTGCCAGCAGCTTAGGGACAGGTGAAAAACTGTTTTTT. It specifies CASSLGTGEKLFF.

The chain employs TRBV19 and TRBJ1-2; D possibly corresponds to TRBD1 (5 bases). V lost 5 bases to trimming and J lost 4 bases, with 11 bases between them. The CDR3 runs 13 residues. Germline assignment: CDR1 LNHDA and CDR2 SQIVND (reference sequence). The CDR3 protein is CASSPGQVYGYTF. The CDR3 region has the DNA TGTGCCAGTAGTCCTGGACAAGTCTATGGCTACACCTTC.

This clone was counted a single time. The chain has TRBV5-1 and TRBJ1-2; a possible D gene is TRBD1 (5 bases). Germline lookup yields CDR1 SGHRS and CDR2 YFSETQ. CDR3 size: 15 residues. V was clipped by 4 bases and J by 5 bases, with 18 bases between them. The CDR3, as DNA: TGCGCCAGCAGCACGATTACGGGACGGATATATGGCTACACCTTC. Its translation is CASSTITGRIYGYTF.

This clone was seen once. The V call is TRBV29-1, the J call TRBJ1-1, with D uncertain. The CDR3 totals 13 residues. Germline V gene lookup returns CDR1 SQVTM and CDR2 ANQGSEA. V gave up 7 bases and J gave up 4 bases, with 16 bases separating them. The CDR3 spells CSAPEVASTEAFF. CDR3 coding DNA: TGCAGCGCACCAGAGGTTGCGAGCACTGAAGCTTTCTTT.

The V and J genes are TRBV9 and TRBJ2-7; TRBD1 agrees at 8 bases. Germline trimming cut 3 bases from V and 3 bases from J; bases unmatched to any gene: 11. Germline CDR1 reads SGDLS; CDR2 reads YYNGEE. This CDR3 is built from 16 residues. The CDR3, as DNA: TGTGCCAGCAGCGGGGGAATCGGACAGGGATTCTACGAGCAGTACTTC. Translated, it gives CASSGGIGQGFYEQYF. Full variable domain (rest looked up from reference TRBV9 and TRBJ2-7): DSGVTQTPKHLITATGQRVTLRCSPRSGDLSVYWYQQSLDQGLQFLIQYYNGEERAKGNILERFSAQQFPDLHSELNLSSLELGDSALYFCASSGGIGQGFYEQYFGPGTRLTVT.